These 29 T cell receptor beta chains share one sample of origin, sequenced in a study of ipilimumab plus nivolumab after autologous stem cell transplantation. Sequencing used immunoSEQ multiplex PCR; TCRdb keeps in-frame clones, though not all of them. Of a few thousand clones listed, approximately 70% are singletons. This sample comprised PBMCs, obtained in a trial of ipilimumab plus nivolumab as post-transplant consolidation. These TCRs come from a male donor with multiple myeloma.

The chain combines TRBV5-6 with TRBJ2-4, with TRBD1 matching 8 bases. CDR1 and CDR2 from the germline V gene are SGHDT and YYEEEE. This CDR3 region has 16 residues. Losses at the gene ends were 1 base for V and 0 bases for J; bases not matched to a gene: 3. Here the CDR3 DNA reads TGTGCCAGCAGCTTGCTGGACAGGGCAGCCAAAAACATTCAGTACTTC. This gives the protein CASSLLDRAAKNIQYF.

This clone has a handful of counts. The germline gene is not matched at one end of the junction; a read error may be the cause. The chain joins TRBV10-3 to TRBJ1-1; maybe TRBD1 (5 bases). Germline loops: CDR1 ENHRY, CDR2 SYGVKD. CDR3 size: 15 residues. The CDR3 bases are TGTGCCAGCAGTGAATACGGCAGGGACTTAACTGAAGCTTTCTTT. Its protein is CASSEYGRDLTEAFF.

The CDR3: CASSLVVTGNYEQYF. CDR3 sequence (DNA): TGTGCCAGCAGCTTAGTGGTGACAGGGAACTACGAGCAGTACTTC. The rearrangement links TRBV11-2 to TRBJ2-5; 7 bases align to TRBD1. The last part of the DNA fits TRBJ2-7 better; the J call may be wrong. In germline, CDR1 is SGHAT, CDR2 FQNNGV. The CDR3 is made up of 15 amino acids.

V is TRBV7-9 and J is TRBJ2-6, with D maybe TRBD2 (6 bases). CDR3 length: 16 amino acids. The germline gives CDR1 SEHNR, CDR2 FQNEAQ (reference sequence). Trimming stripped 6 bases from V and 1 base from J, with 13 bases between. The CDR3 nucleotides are TGTGCCAGCAGTCCCCCCGGGACTTCTGGGGCCAACGTCCTGACTTTC. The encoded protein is CASSPPGTSGANVLTF.

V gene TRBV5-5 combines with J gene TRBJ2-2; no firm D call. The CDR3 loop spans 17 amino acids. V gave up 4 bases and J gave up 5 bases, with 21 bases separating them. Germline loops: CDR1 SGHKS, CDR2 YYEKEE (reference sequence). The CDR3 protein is CASSPRPHPMGTGELFF. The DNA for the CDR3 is TGTGCCAGCAGCCCCCGCCCCCACCCGATGGGGACCGGGGAGCTGTTTTTT.

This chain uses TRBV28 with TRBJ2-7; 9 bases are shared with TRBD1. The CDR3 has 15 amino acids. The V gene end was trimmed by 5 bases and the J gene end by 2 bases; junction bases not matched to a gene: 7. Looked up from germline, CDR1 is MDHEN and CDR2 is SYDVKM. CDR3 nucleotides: TGTGCCAGCAGTCCAGGGACAGGGTATCCCTACGAGCAGTACTTC. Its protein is CASSPGTGYPYEQYF.

The CDR3 DNA follows: TGCGCCAGCAGCTTGGGGATCTCCTGGGACAGGGGTTACGAGCAGTACTTC. Amino acids: CASSLGISWDRGYEQYF. V and J are TRBV5-1 and TRBJ2-7, with TRBD1 matching over 10 bases. From germline, CDR1 is SGHRS and CDR2 YFSETQ. There are 17 residues in the CDR3. Trimming removed 0 bases from V and 4 bases from J; junction bases left unmatched: 10.

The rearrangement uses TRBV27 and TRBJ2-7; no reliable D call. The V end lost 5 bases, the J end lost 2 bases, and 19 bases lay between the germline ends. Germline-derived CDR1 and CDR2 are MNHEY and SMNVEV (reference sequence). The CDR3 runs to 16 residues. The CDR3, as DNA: TGTGCCAGCAGTCTTTCCCTCGGCAGGCGAACCTACGAGCAGTACTTC. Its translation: CASSLSLGRRTYEQYF.

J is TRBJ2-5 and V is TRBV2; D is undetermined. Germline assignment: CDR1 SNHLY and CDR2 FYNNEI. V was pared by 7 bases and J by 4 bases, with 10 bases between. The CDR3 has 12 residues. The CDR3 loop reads CASTALRETQYF. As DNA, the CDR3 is TGTGCCAGCACGGCACTAAGAGAGACCCAGTACTTC.

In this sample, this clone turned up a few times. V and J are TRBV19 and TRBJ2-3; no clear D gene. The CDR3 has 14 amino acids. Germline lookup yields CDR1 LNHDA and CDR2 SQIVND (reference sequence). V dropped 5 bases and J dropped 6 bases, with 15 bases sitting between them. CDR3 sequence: CASSRTGYVDTQYF. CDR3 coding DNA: TGTGCCAGTAGTCGTACGGGCTACGTGGATACGCAGTATTTT.

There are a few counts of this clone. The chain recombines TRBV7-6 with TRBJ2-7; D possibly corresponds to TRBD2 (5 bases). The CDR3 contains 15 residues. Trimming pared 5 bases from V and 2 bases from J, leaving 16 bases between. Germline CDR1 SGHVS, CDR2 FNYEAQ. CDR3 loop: CASSEGLHPTYEQYF. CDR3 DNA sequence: TGTGCCAGCAGCGAGGGCCTTCACCCCACCTACGAGCAGTACTTC.

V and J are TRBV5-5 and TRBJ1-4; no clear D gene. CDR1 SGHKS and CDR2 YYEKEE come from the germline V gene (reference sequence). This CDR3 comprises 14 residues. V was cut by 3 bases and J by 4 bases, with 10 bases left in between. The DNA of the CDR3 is TGTGCCAGCAGCTCCCTGGACGGTAATGAAAAACTGTTTTTT. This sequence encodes CASSSLDGNEKLFF.

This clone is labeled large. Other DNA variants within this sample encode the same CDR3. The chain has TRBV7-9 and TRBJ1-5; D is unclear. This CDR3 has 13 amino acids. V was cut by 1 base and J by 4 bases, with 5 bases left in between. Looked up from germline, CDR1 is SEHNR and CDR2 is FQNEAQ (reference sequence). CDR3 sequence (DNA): TGTGCCAGCAGCTTAGGCCCTAATCAGCCCCAGCATTTT. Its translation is CASSLGPNQPQHF.

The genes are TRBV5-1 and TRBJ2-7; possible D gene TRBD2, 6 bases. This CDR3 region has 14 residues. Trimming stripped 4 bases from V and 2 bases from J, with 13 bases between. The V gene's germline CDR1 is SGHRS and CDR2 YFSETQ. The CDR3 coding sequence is TGCGCCAGCAGCCGCGGAGGGGATGCCTACGAGCAGTACTTC. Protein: CASSRGGDAYEQYF.

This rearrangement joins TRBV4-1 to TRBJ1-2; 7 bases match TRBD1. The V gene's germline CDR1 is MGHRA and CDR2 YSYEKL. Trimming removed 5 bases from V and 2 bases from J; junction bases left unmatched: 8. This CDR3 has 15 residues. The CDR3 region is CASSSPGQANYGYTF. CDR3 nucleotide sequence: TGCGCCAGCAGCTCCCCTGGACAGGCAAACTATGGCTACACCTTC.

For the CDR3, the DNA is TGTGCCAGCAGTGGCGGGGCTTCTGGGGCCAACGTCCTGACTTTC. The encoded protein is CASSGGASGANVLTF. The chain carries TRBV2 and TRBJ2-6, with D possibly matching TRBD2 (6 bases). V dropped 4 bases and J dropped 1 base, with 8 bases sitting between them. The length of the CDR3 is 15 residues. The V gene's germline CDR1 is SNHLY and CDR2 FYNNEI.

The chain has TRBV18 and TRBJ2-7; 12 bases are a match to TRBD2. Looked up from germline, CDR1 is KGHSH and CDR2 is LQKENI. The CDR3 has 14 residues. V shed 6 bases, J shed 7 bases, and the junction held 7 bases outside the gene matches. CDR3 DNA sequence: TGTGCCAGCTCGCTAGAGACTAGCGGGAGTGAGCAGTACTTC. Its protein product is CASSLETSGSEQYF.

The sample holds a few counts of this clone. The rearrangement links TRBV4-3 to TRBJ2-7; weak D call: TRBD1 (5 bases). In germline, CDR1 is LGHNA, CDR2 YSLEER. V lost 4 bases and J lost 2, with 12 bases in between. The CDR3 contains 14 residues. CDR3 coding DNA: TGCGCCAGCAGCCCCGAGGCAGGGACCTACGAGCAGTACTTC. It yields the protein CASSPEAGTYEQYF.

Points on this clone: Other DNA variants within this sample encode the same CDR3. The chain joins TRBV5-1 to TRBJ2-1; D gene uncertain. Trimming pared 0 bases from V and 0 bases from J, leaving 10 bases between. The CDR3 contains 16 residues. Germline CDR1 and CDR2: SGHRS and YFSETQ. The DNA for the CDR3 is TGCGCCAGCAGCTTGGACCCAGGCGGCTCCTACAATGAGCAGTTCTTC. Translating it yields CASSLDPGGSYNEQFF.

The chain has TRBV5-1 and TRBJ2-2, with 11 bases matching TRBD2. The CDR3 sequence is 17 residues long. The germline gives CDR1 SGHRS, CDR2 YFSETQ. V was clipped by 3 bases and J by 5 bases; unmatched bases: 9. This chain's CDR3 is CASSSPGLAGGTGELFF. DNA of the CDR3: TGCGCCAGCAGCTCCCCTGGACTAGCGGGTGGGACCGGGGAGCTGTTTTTT.

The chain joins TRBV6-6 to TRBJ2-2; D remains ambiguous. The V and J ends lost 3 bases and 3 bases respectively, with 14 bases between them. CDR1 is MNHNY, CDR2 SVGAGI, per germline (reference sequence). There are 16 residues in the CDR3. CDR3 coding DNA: TGTGCCAGCAGTTATATATTCTTTACTGACACCGGGGAGCTGTTTTTT. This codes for CASSYIFFTDTGELFF.

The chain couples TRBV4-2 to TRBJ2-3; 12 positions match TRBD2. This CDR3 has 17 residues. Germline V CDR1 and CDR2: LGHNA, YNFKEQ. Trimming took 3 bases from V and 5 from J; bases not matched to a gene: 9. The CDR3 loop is CASSQALAGGHRDTQYF. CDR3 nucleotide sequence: TGTGCCAGCAGCCAGGCTCTAGCGGGGGGGCATAGAGATACGCAGTATTTT.

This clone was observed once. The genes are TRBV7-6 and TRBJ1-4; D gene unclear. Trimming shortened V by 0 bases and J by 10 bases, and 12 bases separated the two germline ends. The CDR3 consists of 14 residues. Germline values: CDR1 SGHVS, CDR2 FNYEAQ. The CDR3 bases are TGTGCCAGCAGCTTAGCGCAGCTAGGACCAAAACTGTTTTTT. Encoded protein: CASSLAQLGPKLFF.

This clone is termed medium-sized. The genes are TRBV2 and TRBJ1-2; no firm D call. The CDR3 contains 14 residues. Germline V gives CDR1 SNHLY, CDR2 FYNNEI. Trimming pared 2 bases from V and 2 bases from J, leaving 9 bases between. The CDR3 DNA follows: TGTGCCAGCAGTGAATGGCAGGCGAACTATGGCTACACCTTC. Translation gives CASSEWQANYGYTF.

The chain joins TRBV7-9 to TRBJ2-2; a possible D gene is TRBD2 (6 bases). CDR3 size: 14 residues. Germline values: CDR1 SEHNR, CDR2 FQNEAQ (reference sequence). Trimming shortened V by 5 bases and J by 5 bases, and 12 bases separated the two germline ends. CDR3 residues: CASSLIGGTGELFF. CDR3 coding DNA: TGTGCCAGCAGCCTGATAGGAGGGACCGGGGAGCTGTTTTTT.

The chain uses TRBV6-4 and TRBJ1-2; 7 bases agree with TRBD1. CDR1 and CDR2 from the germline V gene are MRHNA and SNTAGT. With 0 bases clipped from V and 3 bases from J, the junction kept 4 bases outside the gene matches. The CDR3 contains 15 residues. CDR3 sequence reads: CASSDSLTGHYGYTF. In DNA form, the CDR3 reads TGTGCCAGCAGTGACTCCCTGACAGGGCACTATGGCTACACCTTC.

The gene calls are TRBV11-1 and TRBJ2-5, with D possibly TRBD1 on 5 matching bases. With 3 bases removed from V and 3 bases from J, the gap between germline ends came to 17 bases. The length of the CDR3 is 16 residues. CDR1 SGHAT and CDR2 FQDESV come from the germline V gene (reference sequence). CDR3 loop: CASSLGRVLGEETQYF. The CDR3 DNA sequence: TGTGCCAGCAGCTTGGGCAGGGTCCTAGGGGAAGAGACCCAGTACTTC.

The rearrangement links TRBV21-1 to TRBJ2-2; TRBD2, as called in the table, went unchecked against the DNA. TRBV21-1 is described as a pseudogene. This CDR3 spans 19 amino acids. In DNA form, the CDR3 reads TGTGCCCCAAGCAGGAAGAGGCTAGCGGGGGCAGTAGTAGCCGGGGAGCTGTTTTTT. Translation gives CAPSRKRLAGAVVAGELFF.

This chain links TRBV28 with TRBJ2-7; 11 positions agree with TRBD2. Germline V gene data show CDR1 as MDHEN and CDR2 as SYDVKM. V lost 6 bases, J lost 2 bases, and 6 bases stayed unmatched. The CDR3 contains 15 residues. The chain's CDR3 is CASRATSGVAYEQYF. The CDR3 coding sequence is TGTGCCAGCAGGGCGACTAGCGGGGTTGCCTACGAGCAGTACTTC.